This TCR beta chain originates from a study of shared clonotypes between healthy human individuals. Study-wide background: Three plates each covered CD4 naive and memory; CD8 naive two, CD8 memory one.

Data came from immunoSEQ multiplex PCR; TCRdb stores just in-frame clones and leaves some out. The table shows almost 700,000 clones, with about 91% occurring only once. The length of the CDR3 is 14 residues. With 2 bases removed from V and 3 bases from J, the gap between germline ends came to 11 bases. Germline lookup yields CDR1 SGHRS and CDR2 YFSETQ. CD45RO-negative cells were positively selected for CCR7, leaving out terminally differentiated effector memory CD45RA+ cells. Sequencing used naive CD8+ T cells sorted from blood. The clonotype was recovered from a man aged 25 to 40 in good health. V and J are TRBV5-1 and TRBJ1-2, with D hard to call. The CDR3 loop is CASSFTLGDYGYTF. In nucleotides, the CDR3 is TGCGCCAGCAGCTTTACATTGGGAGACTATGGCTACACCTTC.